This is a list of T cell receptor beta chains from one sample in a study of blood T cell repertoires in COVID-19. The assay was immunoSEQ multiplex PCR, and TCRdb's table has in-frame clones only and misses some. The sample lists more than 75,000 clones; 88% were seen once. The specimen was peripheral blood. The origin of the receptors is a woman of 80 years or more with active COVID-19. The conserved cysteine and the conserved F or W are not part of the CDR3 here. The D gene is left open where the match is weak. Some rows have no size entry. The others give once, few or many, or a class for an expanded clone.

D gene	clone size	V gene	CDR3 protein
TRBD2	NA	TRBV27	ASARGGIYQETQY
TRBD1	few	TRBV4-1	ASSQDPRGAGGHEQY
NA	NA	TRBV2	ASSERGTRNQPQH
NA	NA	TRBV18	ASTEQATHNEQF
NA	NA	TRBV7-8	ASSFRQDQETQY
TRBD1	NA	TRBV19	ASSIVRTGGGELF
NA	NA	TRBV4-1	ASSQVPGGGSETQY
NA	NA	TRBV5-1	ASSLGGGTNEKLF
TRBD2	NA	TRBV6-2/TRBV6-3	ASSYSSPSGVYNEQF
NA	NA	TRBV18	ASSPDRDSGELF
NA	NA	TRBV5-6	ASSLVVQAEAF
TRBD1	NA	TRBV4-2	ASSQNGLGQEETQY
TRBD2	NA	TRBV5-4	ASSLARLAGTYEQY
NA	NA	TRBV21-1	ASSKRSNRPNRGGGVPPTDTQY
TRBD2	NA	TRBV6-5	ASSSGLAGADTQY
TRBD2	NA	TRBV19	ASKKRVAGIHEQY
TRBD1	NA	TRBV29-1	SVRQGGTDTQY
NA	NA	TRBV12-3/TRBV12-4	ASAGYEQY
NA	NA	TRBV28	ASSLRTSNPYNEQF
NA	NA	TRBV20-1	SASSGKTQY
TRBD2	NA	TRBV5-4	ASSLGVGTRADTQY
TRBD1	NA	TRBV7-2	ASSYPTGDGYT
NA	NA	TRBV30	AWGTPNTQY
TRBD1	NA	TRBV2	ASSNRDRGSNQPQH
NA	NA	TRBV4-1	ASSQDEGPYEQY
NA	NA	TRBV7-2	TSSSKFGSWY
NA	NA	TRBV28	ASRELVTNEKLF
TRBD2	few	TRBV6-6	ASSRLAGVDEQF
TRBD2	NA	TRBV14	ASSPGTSGYWETQY
NA	NA	TRBV28	ATTGFGNTIY
NA	NA	TRBV6-5	ASTKGRGGTEAF
TRBD2	NA	TRBV24-1	ATASGGSARDRGEQF
NA	NA	TRBV20-1	SARASRLQY
TRBD1	once	TRBV5-1	ASSLAQGNPGYT
NA	NA	TRBV7-6	ASSLTETGVVEQY
TRBD2	NA	TRBV5-4	ASSPRVAGAGTDTQY
TRBD2	NA	TRBV9	ASSVSISPGLADYQGGETQY
NA	NA	TRBV7-2	ASSSGSGGGDEQF
TRBD1	once	TRBV7-6	ASSGTGARDSPLH
TRBD1	NA	TRBV30	AWAQTGYFGNEQF
TRBD2	NA	TRBV27	ASSFSGSTDTQY
TRBD1	NA	TRBV4-2	ASSQAGQVSTDTQY
NA	NA	TRBV9	ASSVAEETQY
NA	NA	TRBV24-1	ATSDPPNTGELF
TRBD2	NA	TRBV19	ASSIEPPIPGGRYEQY
NA	NA	TRBV28	ASSIGGASF
TRBD2	NA	TRBV2	ASSEEGLAQETQY
TRBD2	NA	TRBV25-1	ASSELTSGTNEQY
TRBD2	NA	TRBV11-3	ASSLEAGPGPHYEQY
NA	NA	TRBV6-1	ASSEDFYNEQF
TRBD1	NA	TRBV9	ASSVGTGDFYEQY
TRBD2	NA	TRBV6-6	ASSYWPSGNGEQF
NA	NA	TRBV18	ASSGVTKQETQY
TRBD2	NA	TRBV5-1	ASSRGLAVQETQY
NA	NA	TRBV5-1	ASSPTTGTGELF
NA	NA	TRBV7-3	ASSLSGKRETQY
TRBD2	NA	TRBV18	ASSWRGSEGLAYYEQY